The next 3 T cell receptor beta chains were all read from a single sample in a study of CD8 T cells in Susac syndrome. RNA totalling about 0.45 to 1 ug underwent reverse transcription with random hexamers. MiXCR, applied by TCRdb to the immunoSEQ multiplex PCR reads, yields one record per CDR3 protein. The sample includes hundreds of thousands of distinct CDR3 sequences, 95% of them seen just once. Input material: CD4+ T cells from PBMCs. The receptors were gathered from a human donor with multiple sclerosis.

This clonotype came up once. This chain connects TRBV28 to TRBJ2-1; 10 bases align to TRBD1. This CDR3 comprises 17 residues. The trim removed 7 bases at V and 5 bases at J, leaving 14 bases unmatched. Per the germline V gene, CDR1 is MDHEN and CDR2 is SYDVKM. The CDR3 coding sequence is TGTGCCAGCAAGGGACAGGGGACGGGGCTCGTGGACAATGAGCAGTTCTTC. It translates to CASKGQGTGLVDNEQFF.

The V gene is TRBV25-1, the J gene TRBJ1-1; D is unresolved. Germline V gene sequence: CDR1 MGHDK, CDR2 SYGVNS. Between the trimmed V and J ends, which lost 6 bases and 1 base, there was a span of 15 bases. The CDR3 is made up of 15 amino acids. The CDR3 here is CASRSLEGRNTEAFF. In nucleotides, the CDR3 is TGTGCCAGCAGATCTCTGGAGGGTCGGAACACTGAAGCTTTCTTT.

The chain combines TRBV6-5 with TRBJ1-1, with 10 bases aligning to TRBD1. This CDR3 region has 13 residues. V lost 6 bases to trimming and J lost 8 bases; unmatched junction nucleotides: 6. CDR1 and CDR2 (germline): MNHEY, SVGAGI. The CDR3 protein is CASRHRDRGEAFF. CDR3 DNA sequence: TGTGCCAGCAGACACCGGGACAGGGGCGAAGCTTTCTTT.